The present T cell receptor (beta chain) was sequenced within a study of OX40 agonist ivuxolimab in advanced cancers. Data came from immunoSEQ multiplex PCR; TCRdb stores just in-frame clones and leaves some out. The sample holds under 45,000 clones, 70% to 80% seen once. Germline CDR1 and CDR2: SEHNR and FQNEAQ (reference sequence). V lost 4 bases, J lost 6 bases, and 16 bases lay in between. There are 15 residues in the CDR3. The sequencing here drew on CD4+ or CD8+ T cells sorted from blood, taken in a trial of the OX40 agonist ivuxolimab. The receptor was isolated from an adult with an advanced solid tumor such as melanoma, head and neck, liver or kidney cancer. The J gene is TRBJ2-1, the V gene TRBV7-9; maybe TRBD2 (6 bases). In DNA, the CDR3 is TGTGCCAGCAGCTCGGGACTTCAACTCGGCAATGAGCAGTTCTTC. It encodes CASSSGLQLGNEQFF. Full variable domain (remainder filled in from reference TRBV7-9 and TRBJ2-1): DTGVSQNPRHKITKRGQNVTFRCDPISEHNRLYWYRQTLGQGPEFLTYFQNEAQLEKSRLLSDRFSAERPKGSFSTLEIQRTEQGDSAMYLCASSSGLQLGNEQFFGPGTRLTVL.